This T cell receptor (beta chain) was identified in a study of CD8 T cells in Susac syndrome. RNA was extracted with the RNeasy kit, and a quantity of roughly 0.45 to 1 ug was reverse transcribed using random hexamers. TCRdb re-derived calls from the immunoSEQ multiplex PCR reads in MiXCR, one entry per CDR3 protein. This table has some 160,000 distinct CDR3 sequences, 92% appearing once. V was clipped by 5 bases and J by 0 bases, with 10 bases between them. There are 13 residues in the CDR3. CDR1 is SQVTM, CDR2 ANQGSEA, per germline. Blood CD8+ and CD4+ T cells underwent high-throughput TCR beta sequencing. The study used healthy donors as controls matched for age and sex.

The V call is TRBV29-1, the J call TRBJ1-1, with D unresolved. This clonotype originated in a human donor in good health. Specimen: CD4+ T cells from PBMCs. The CDR3 sequence is CSVSRTLNTEAFF. The CDR3 DNA reads TGCAGCGTTTCCAGGACCCTGAACACTGAAGCTTTCTTT.